This T cell receptor beta chain was observed in a study of ipilimumab plus nivolumab after autologous stem cell transplantation. Clones were read by immunoSEQ multiplex PCR, and TCRdb kept only the in-frame ones, dropping some. The table includes around 20,000 clones, 70% to 85% detected once. Study-wide results and caveats: The authors say TCR, Treg and microbiome findings warrant further study.

Concerning this clone itself: Its antigen is not known.

The CDR3 loop spans 16 amino acids. The germline V gene encodes CDR1 SGHRS and CDR2 YFSETQ. V was cut by 0 bases and J by 6 bases, with 19 bases left in between. The sequencing used PBMCs, collected in a trial of ipilimumab plus nivolumab as post-transplant consolidation. J is TRBJ2-7 and V is TRBV5-1; D is perhaps TRBD2 (6 bases). This sequence originates from a male donor with diffuse large B-cell lymphoma. This CDR3 reads CASSLGIGRMGAEQYF. The CDR3 coding sequence is TGCGCCAGCAGCTTGGGAATCGGGAGAATGGGAGCCGAGCAGTACTTC.